Here is one TCR beta chain with its context. This record comes from a study of blood T cell repertoires in COVID-19. Across the study: Samples taken during acute and convalescent COVID-19 were collected in the United States, Italy and Spain. T cells, B-cell-depleted T cells, or PBMCs supplied cDNA or gDNA.

Donors were grouped by their self-reported clinical history. Recovery among Cohort 3 donors was established by two negative PCRs, clearance, or symptom resolution. Only in-frame clones appear in the TCRdb table, and some are missing; sequencing was by immunoSEQ multiplex PCR. The repertoire consists of about 270,000 clones, with 80% to 90% occurring once and the leading ten covering 2.4%. The CDR3 loop spans 15 amino acids. The J segment lost 6 bases and the V segment lost 5 bases, leaving 10 bases of the junction unmatched. Germline values: CDR1 LNHDA, CDR2 SQIVND (reference sequence). Sequencing input: PBMCs or T cells enriched from blood (not recorded which). The sequence came from a woman aged 18-29 years who had recovered from COVID-19. The chain links TRBV19 to TRBJ2-1, with TRBD1 matching 7 bases. This CDR3 reads CASSQDRRVGNEQFF. In DNA, the CDR3 is TGTGCCAGTAGTCAGGACAGGCGGGTAGGCAATGAGCAGTTCTTC.